This T cell receptor (beta chain) was recovered during a study of CD8+ T cells in alopecia areata. Findings and limits, study-wide: Throughout tofacitinib, many expanded lesional clones continued to persist in scalp and blood.

V lost 10 bases, J lost 10 bases, and 11 bases lay in between. This CDR3 has 10 residues. CDR1 and CDR2 (germline): MGHDK, SYGVNS. As to treatment: oral pan-JAK inhibitor, 5-10 mg twice daily. The sequencing template was cDNA reverse transcribed from extracted RNA. Profiling relied on immunoSEQ multiplex PCR, and the TCRdb table lists in-frame clones only, not all of them. The profile shows over 150,000 clones, about 60% of them singletons. About this clone itself: What it recognizes is unknown.

The chain is built from TRBV25-1 and TRBJ2-1; D might be TRBD1 or TRBD2, each matching 5 bases. The source material was CD8+ T cells sorted from blood, sampled at week 24, from a patient treated with tofacitinib. This sequence was found in a human donor with alopecia areata. The CDR3, as DNA: TGTGCCACCGAGAGGGGCGAGCAGTTCTTC. As protein: CATERGEQFF.